Below are 18 T cell receptor beta chains sequenced from a single sample in a study of blood T cell repertoires in COVID-19. Sequencing was performed with immunoSEQ multiplex PCR; in TCRdb, only in-frame clones are kept and a portion is missing. The sample carries more than 150,000 clones, just under 80% recorded once. The source material was peripheral blood. These receptors were taken from an elderly woman with active or convalescent COVID-19.

The rearrangement links TRBV12-3 or TRBV12-4 to TRBJ2-1; TRBD2 might be the D (5 bases). The V and J ends lost 3 bases and 10 bases respectively, with 10 bases between them. The CDR3 consists of 12 residues. CDR3 sequence: CASSFDGEEQFF. The CDR3 bases are TGTGCCAGCAGTTTTGACGGGGAAGAGCAGTTCTTC.

Only a few counts were recorded for this clone. Other DNA sequences from this sample encode an identical CDR3 as well. The V and J genes are TRBV4-2 and TRBJ1-2; possibly TRBD1 for D (6 bases). Germline V CDR1 and CDR2: LGHNA, YNFKEQ. This CDR3 has 14 amino acids. Trimming removed 5 bases at V and 0 bases at J, with 10 bases between. This CDR3 is CASSSQGSNYGYTF. CDR3 DNA: TGTGCCAGCAGCTCACAGGGTTCTAACTATGGCTACACCTTC.

The chain is built from TRBV27 and TRBJ2-7; a possible D gene is TRBD2 (7 bases). The CDR3 loop spans 17 amino acids. The germline V gene encodes CDR1 MNHEY and CDR2 SMNVEV (reference sequence). V was cut by 0 bases and J by 0 bases, with 15 bases left in between. In DNA, the CDR3 is TGTGCCAGCAGTTTATCGATCCCGGGGGGCTACTCCTACGAGCAGTACTTC. The encoded protein is CASSLSIPGGYSYEQYF.

This clone appeared a few times. This sequence joins TRBV5-5 and TRBJ1-5, with a weak D call TRBD1 (5 bases). The germline CDR1 and CDR2 sequences are SGHKS and YYEKEE (reference sequence). The CDR3 has 14 residues. The germline V and J ends were trimmed by 0 bases and 7 bases, with 11 bases remaining between them. CDR3 sequence reads: CASSLEGGGQPQHF. CDR3 sequence (DNA): TGTGCCAGCAGCTTGGAGGGCGGGGGGCAGCCCCAGCATTTT. Looking up the rest from reference TRBV5-5 and TRBJ1-5 gives the full variable domain: DAGVTQSPTHLIKTRGQQVTLRCSPISGHKSVSWYQQVLGQGPQFIFQYYEKEERGRGNFPDRFSARQFPNYSSELNVNALLLGDSALYLCASSLEGGGQPQHFGDGTRLSIL.

The CDR3 DNA reads TGTGCCTGGGGACGACAGGGGGCATTAAAACTGTTTTTT. It codes for CAWGRQGALKLFF. V usage is TRBV30 and J usage is TRBJ1-4, with TRBD1 matching over 10 bases. V dropped 5 bases and J dropped 10; count of bases not matched to a gene: 7. Germline loops: CDR1 GTSNPN, CDR2 SVGIG (reference sequence). The CDR3 sequence is 13 residues long.

The V and J genes are TRBV5-4 and TRBJ2-1; 10 bases are a match to TRBD1. V was pared by 2 bases and J by 0 bases, with 5 bases of the junction left unmatched. The length of the CDR3 is 17 residues. CDR1 SGHNT and CDR2 YYREEE come from the germline V gene (reference sequence). The CDR3 bases are TGTGCCAGCAGCTTCCCGACAGGGGGCGCCTCCTACAATGAGCAGTTCTTC. Translated, it gives CASSFPTGGASYNEQFF.

This clone was detected once. Written as DNA, the CDR3 is TGTGCCAGCAGTTTACCGGGGGGAAGAACTGAAGCTTTCTTT. Amino acid sequence: CASSLPGGRTEAFF. V usage is TRBV27 and J usage is TRBJ1-1; weak D call: TRBD1 (5 bases). Trimming shortened V by 2 bases and J by 5 bases, and 12 bases separated the two germline ends. Germline V gene lookup returns CDR1 MNHEY and CDR2 SMNVEV (reference sequence). CDR3 length equals 14 residues.

This clone has more than one count but fewer than ten. V usage is TRBV6-1 and J usage is TRBJ1-5; D perhaps matches TRBD1 (5 bases). Per germline, CDR1 MNHNS and CDR2 SASEGT. V dropped 0 bases and J dropped 6 bases, with 12 bases sitting between them. This CDR3 is built from 15 residues. Written as DNA, the CDR3 is TGTGCCAGCAGTGAAGCCTACCGGGGGAGTCAGCCCCAGCATTTT. Amino acids: CASSEAYRGSQPQHF.

This clone was picked up a small number of times. The V call is TRBV7-9, the J call TRBJ1-5; no clear D. The CDR3 extends over 17 amino acids. Trimming took off 5 bases at V and 0 bases at J, with 17 bases between the two ends. Germline V gene data show CDR1 as SEHNR and CDR2 as FQNEAQ (reference sequence). CDR3 loop: CASSQSGFGHSNQPQHF. CDR3 sequence (DNA): TGTGCCAGCAGCCAATCAGGTTTCGGTCATAGCAATCAGCCCCAGCATTTT. Complete variable domain (other parts from reference TRBV7-9 and TRBJ1-5): DTGVSQNPRHKITKRGQNVTFRCDPISEHNRLYWYRQTLGQGPEFLTYFQNEAQLEKSRLLSDRFSAERPKGSFSTLEIQRTEQGDSAMYLCASSQSGFGHSNQPQHFGDGTRLSIL.

The chain has TRBV7-2 and TRBJ1-1, with a tentative D call TRBD1 (5 bases). The germline V gene has CDR1 SGHTA and CDR2 FQGNSA. CDR3 length: 15 amino acids. Between the trimmed V and J ends, which lost 2 bases and 0 bases, there was a span of 10 bases. CDR3 nucleotide sequence: TGTGCCAGCAGCTTATCGGCAGGGATGAACACTGAAGCTTTCTTT. It yields the protein CASSLSAGMNTEAFF.

The gene calls are TRBV5-6 and TRBJ1-5; 8 nucleotides agree with TRBD1. This CDR3 is built from 15 residues. After removal of 2 bases from V and 6 bases from J, the junction contained 7 bases not matched to a gene. Germline CDR1 reads SGHDT; CDR2 reads YYEEEE. The CDR3 region has the DNA TGTGCCAGCAGCTTAGACAGGGGTCTGAGTCAGCCCCAGCATTTT. This translates into CASSLDRGLSQPQHF.

This chain connects TRBV3-1 (or the pseudogene TRBV3-2) to TRBJ2-2; 7 bases fit TRBD1. With 4 bases clipped from V and 7 bases from J, the junction kept 12 bases outside the gene matches. This CDR3 spans 16 amino acids. The germline gives CDR1 LGHDT, CDR2 YNNKEL (reference sequence). CDR3 protein: CASSPVPGQSGGELFF. The CDR3 DNA sequence: TGTGCCAGCAGCCCGGTTCCGGGACAGAGCGGCGGGGAGCTGTTTTTT.

This clone has only a few counts. The chain combines TRBV10-3 with TRBJ1-2; the D is unclear. The germline gives CDR1 ENHRY, CDR2 SYGVKD. The CDR3 is 15 amino acids. Trimming removed 1 base at V and 7 bases at J, with 16 bases between. Written as DNA, the CDR3 is TGTGCCATCAGTGAGTTAAGTGGCTCCTCCCGTGGCTACACCTTC. This codes for CAISELSGSSRGYTF.

The chain couples TRBV18 to TRBJ2-1; tentatively, D is TRBD2 (6 bases). The CDR3 runs 16 residues. Trimming took off 6 bases at V and 4 bases at J, with 19 bases between the two ends. CDR1 and CDR2 (germline): KGHSH, LQKENI. As DNA, the CDR3 is TGTGCCAGCTCGTCCGGGGCGGCGGGGCTATACAATGAGCAGTTCTTC. Its translation is CASSSGAAGLYNEQFF.

This sequence joins TRBV7-2 and TRBJ1-3; 7 bases fit TRBD1. J lost 3 bases, V lost 0 bases, and 5 bases had no gene match. Germline CDR1 SGHTA, CDR2 FQGNSA. The CDR3 runs 16 residues. CDR3 sequence (DNA): TGTGCCAGCAGCTTAGCTCCAGGGGGATATGGAAACACCATATATTTT. The encoded protein is CASSLAPGGYGNTIYF.

This chain links TRBV11-3 with TRBJ2-1; TRBD2 is a possible D gene (5 bases). Germline-derived CDR1 and CDR2 are SGHNT and YENEEA. The CDR3 sequence is 14 residues long. Trimming removed 4 bases at V and 6 bases at J, with 13 bases between. CDR3 region: CASSSGGVGNEQFF. CDR3 bases: TGTGCCAGCAGCTCAGGAGGTGTGGGCAATGAGCAGTTCTTC.

This chain connects TRBV20-1 to TRBJ2-5; D is perhaps TRBD1 (6 bases). The ends were cut back, 3 bases at V and 6 bases at J, with 8 bases in the middle. The CDR3 sequence is 11 residues long. Germline-derived CDR1 and CDR2 are DFQATT and SNEGSKA (reference sequence). The CDR3 spells CSASDRQTQYF. Written as DNA, the CDR3 is TGCAGTGCTAGCGACAGGCAGACCCAGTACTTC.

This clone was detected only once. V usage is TRBV4-3 and J usage is TRBJ2-7, with 8 bases fitting TRBD1. CDR3 length: 16 residues. Germline V gene lookup returns CDR1 LGHNA and CDR2 YSLEER. V trimming: 0 bases; J trimming: 1 base; junction bases outside the gene matches: 5. The CDR3 sequence: CASSQDWTGSSYEQYF. The CDR3 DNA reads TGCGCCAGCAGCCAAGATTGGACAGGGAGTTCCTACGAGCAGTACTTC.